One and the same sample provided the 20 T cell receptor beta chains below, sequenced in a study of T-cell reconstitution after alpha-beta-depleted transplantation in children. Unique molecular identifiers were used to barcode this TCRbeta library. TCRdb analysed the PCR reads with MiXCR anew, one entry per CDR3 protein. The sample contains around 800,000 distinct CDR3 sequences, 16% of which appear only once. Material: PBMCs, mostly from graft donor cells, obtained 360 days after TCRalphabeta/CD19-depleted stem cell transplant. The receptor set was obtained from a male patient younger than 18 who had a stem cell transplant for acute lymphoblastic leukemia, so the T cells may come from the graft donor.

The chain couples TRBV7-3 to TRBJ2-2; TRBD1 aligns across 11 bases. Germline CDR1 and CDR2: SGHTA and FQGTGA. Trimming cost V 0 bases and J 4 bases; bases outside gene matches: 4. The CDR3 has 17 residues. CDR3 DNA: TGTGCCAGCAGCTTAACGGGGGGACAGGGGGGCACCGGGGAGCTGTTTTTT. This translates into CASSLTGGQGGTGELFF.

This clonotype has just a few counts. The V call is TRBV29-1, the J call TRBJ2-7; 7 nucleotides line up with TRBD1. This CDR3 comprises 12 residues. The V gene end was trimmed by 6 bases and the J gene end by 3 bases; junction bases not matched to a gene: 5. The germline CDR1 and CDR2 sequences are SQVTM and ANQGSEA. The CDR3 sequence: CSVTGQSYEQYF. The CDR3 bases are TGCAGCGTGACGGGACAGAGCTACGAGCAGTACTTC.

The chain carries TRBV15 and TRBJ2-7, with 7 bases fitting TRBD1. Germline CDR1 reads LNHNV; CDR2 reads YYDKDF (reference sequence). The V and J ends lost 5 bases and 0 bases, in that order; junction bases with no gene match: 4. The CDR3 is 14 amino acids. The CDR3 DNA follows: TGTGCCACCAGCTTGGGACAGTTCTCCTACGAGCAGTACTTC. Protein sequence: CATSLGQFSYEQYF.

This rearrangement joins TRBV12-3 or TRBV12-4 to TRBJ2-3; D is ambiguous. Trimming pared 5 bases from V and 9 bases from J, leaving 6 bases between. This CDR3 comprises 10 residues. CDR3 nucleotides: TGTGCCAGCAGTCCAGGAACGCAGTATTTT. Protein sequence: CASSPGTQYF.

This clonotype was observed at least ten times. The CDR3 DNA sequence: TGTGCCAGCAGCTCGAACCGAAATGAGCAGTTCTTC. Translation: CASSSNRNEQFF. The rearrangement links TRBV7-2 to TRBJ2-1; no reliable D call. CDR3 size: 12 residues. Germline assignment: CDR1 SGHTA and CDR2 FQGNSA. V lost 4 bases and J 7 bases, leaving 8 bases between the germline ends.

The chain carries TRBV4-1 and TRBJ2-7; 12 bases line up with TRBD2. The CDR3 totals 16 residues. Per germline, CDR1 MGHRA and CDR2 YSYEKL. J lost 5 bases, V lost 0 bases, and 5 bases had no gene match. In nucleotides, the CDR3 is TGCGCCAGCAGCCAAGAGGGGCTAGCGGGAGGGGACGAGCAGTACTTC. This gives the protein CASSQEGLAGGDEQYF.

This rearrangement joins TRBV20-1 to TRBJ1-2; 8 nucleotides line up with TRBD1. Trimming at V came to 5 bases and at J to 7 bases, leaving 9 bases not matched to a gene. Germline CDR1 is DFQATT and CDR2 is SNEGSKA (reference sequence). The length of the CDR3 is 13 residues. This CDR3 is CSAPRTGSTGYTF. DNA for the CDR3: TGCAGTGCTCCCCGGACAGGGAGCACTGGCTACACCTTC.

This clonotype has just a few counts. The CDR3 DNA is TGCGCCAGCAGCTTGGGTCAGGCAAGCTCCTACAATGAGCAGTTCTTC. It is translated as CASSLGQASSYNEQFF. The chain joins TRBV5-1 to TRBJ2-1; D uncertain. Trimming cost V 0 bases and J 0 bases, with 10 bases left between them. CDR1 and CDR2 from the germline V gene are SGHRS and YFSETQ. The CDR3 loop spans 16 amino acids. The variable domain in full, with the rest retrieved from reference TRBV5-1 and TRBJ2-1, is KAGVTQTPRYLIKTRGQQVTLSCSPISGHRSVSWYQQTPGQGLQFLFEYFSETQRNKGNFPGRFSGRQFSNSRSEMNVSTLELGDSALYLCASSLGQASSYNEQFFGPGTRLTVL.

At least ten counts were recorded for this clonotype. The V call is TRBV29-1, the J call TRBJ2-1; no reliable D call. The CDR3 is made up of 13 amino acids. Germline lookup yields CDR1 SQVTM and CDR2 ANQGSEA. The V and J ends lost 5 bases and 9 bases respectively, with 17 bases between them. The CDR3: CSVSLASLGEQFF. The CDR3 DNA follows: TGCAGCGTTTCACTCGCCAGTTTGGGTGAGCAGTTCTTC.

This clonotype was counted only a few times. V and J are TRBV5-1 and TRBJ2-3; TRBD2 agrees at 10 bases. The CDR3 has 13 amino acids. V lost 2 bases to trimming and J lost 15 bases; unmatched junction nucleotides: 9. Per the germline V gene, CDR1 is SGHRS and CDR2 is YFSETQ. DNA for the CDR3: TGCGCCAGCAGCTTTGATTCAGCGGGAGGGGCCTATTTT. Residues: CASSFDSAGGAYF. Full variable domain (rest looked up from reference TRBV5-1 and TRBJ2-3): KAGVTQTPRYLIKTRGQQVTLSCSPISGHRSVSWYQQTPGQGLQFLFEYFSETQRNKGNFPGRFSGRQFSNSRSEMNVSTLELGDSALYLCASSFDSAGGAYFGPGTRLTVL.

This clonotype was seen only a few times. The J gene is TRBJ2-5, the V gene TRBV10-2, with 11 nucleotides matching TRBD2. Trimming took 3 bases from V and 9 from J; bases not matched to a gene: 6. From germline, CDR1 is WSHSY and CDR2 SAAADI. CDR3 size: 14 residues. Here the CDR3 reads CASSDTSGSIAQYF. In DNA form, the CDR3 reads TGCGCCAGCAGTGATACTAGCGGGAGTATCGCCCAGTACTTC.

This clonotype was seen a handful of times. The V gene is TRBV4-1, the J gene TRBJ2-7; the D gene is possibly TRBD2 (6 bases). V lost 3 bases to trimming and J lost 6 bases, with 6 bases between them. CDR3 length: 11 residues. Germline assignment: CDR1 MGHRA and CDR2 YSYEKL. CDR3 nucleotide sequence: TGCGCCAGCAGCCACGGGGGCGAGCAGTACTTC. Amino acid sequence: CASSHGGEQYF.

This clonotype showed up just a few times. V usage is TRBV5-1 and J usage is TRBJ1-1; unclear D gene. Germline V gene lookup returns CDR1 SGHRS and CDR2 YFSETQ. V lost 3 bases and J lost 1, with 10 bases in between. This CDR3 region has 14 residues. CDR3: CASSSRVSNTEAFF. CDR3 coding DNA: TGCGCCAGCAGCTCAAGGGTTTCGAACACTGAAGCTTTCTTT.

This clonotype has only a few counts. CDR3 residues: CASSLYGRYNEQFF. The DNA of the CDR3 is TGTGCCAGCAGCTTATATGGCCGATACAATGAGCAGTTCTTC. The genes are TRBV7-8 and TRBJ2-1; D remains ambiguous. CDR3 length: 14 amino acids. CDR1 SGHVS and CDR2 FQNEAQ come from the germline V gene. The ends were cut back, 2 bases at V and 4 bases at J, with 9 bases in the middle.

This clonotype was seen only a few times. The V and J genes are TRBV5-1 and TRBJ2-4, with D perhaps matching TRBD1 (6 bases). Germline V gene sequence: CDR1 SGHRS, CDR2 YFSETQ. The CDR3 has 15 amino acids. V gave up 4 bases and J gave up 2 bases, with 13 bases separating them. The CDR3 DNA sequence: TGCGCCAGCAGCACCACAGGGATCTCCAAAAACATTCAGTACTTC. Translation: CASSTTGISKNIQYF.

This clonotype was picked up a small number of times. The J gene is TRBJ2-7, the V gene TRBV5-1, with D perhaps TRBD2 (7 bases). V lost 4 bases and J lost 2, with 28 bases in between. This CDR3 comprises 19 residues. Per the germline V gene, CDR1 is SGHRS and CDR2 is YFSETQ. In DNA form, the CDR3 reads TGCGCCAGCAGCCCCAACAGCGGCGTCCAGGGGAGGGTTGCCTACGAGCAGTACTTC. It yields the protein CASSPNSGVQGRVAYEQYF.

In this sample, this clonotype turned up a few times. The chain combines TRBV29-1 with TRBJ2-7; 7 nucleotides line up with TRBD2. Germline V gene data show CDR1 as SQVTM and CDR2 as ANQGSEA. The ends lost 2 bases at V and 0 bases at J; junction bases unmatched: 1. CDR3 size: 13 residues. CDR3 in amino acids: CSVESGNSYEQYF. CDR3 DNA: TGCAGCGTTGAAAGCGGGAACTCCTACGAGCAGTACTTC.

This sequence joins TRBV18 and TRBJ1-1, with D unclear. CDR1 KGHSH and CDR2 LQKENI come from the germline V gene. V gave up 3 bases and J gave up 5 bases, with 7 bases separating them. This CDR3 has 12 residues. CDR3 bases: TGTGCCAGCTCACCGGAGAGAACTGAAGCTTTCTTT. Amino acid sequence: CASSPERTEAFF.

The chain joins TRBV21-1 to TRBJ1-2; TRBD1, the table's D call, was not compared with the DNA. TRBV21-1 is a known pseudogene. The CDR3 loop spans 16 amino acids. The CDR3 DNA is TGTGCCAGCAGCAAAGCCCGGGACAGGCCTATTCAACTCTCCACCTTC. Protein: CASSKARDRPIQLSTF.

Only a few counts were recorded for this clonotype. V and J are TRBV18 and TRBJ2-6, with 8 positions matching TRBD1. The V segment lost 4 bases and the J segment 4 bases; nucleotides outside the gene matches: 6. The germline V gene has CDR1 KGHSH and CDR2 LQKENI. This CDR3 region has 16 residues. CDR3 in amino acids: CASSLLDRAGANVLTF. CDR3 bases: TGTGCCAGCTCACTCCTGGACAGGGCCGGGGCCAACGTCCTGACTTTC.